Listed below are T cell receptor beta chains from one sample, sequenced in a study of glioma-infiltrating T cells after dendritic cell vaccination. This table comes from immunoSEQ multiplex PCR, and its TCRdb copy is limited to in-frame clones, with some not included. The table has tens of thousands of clones, over 85% seen once. Source: blood, taken before dendritic cell vaccination. These receptor sequences come from a human donor with glioblastoma. Each CDR3 is given with its conserved first and last residue. The order of the fields is clone size, D gene, V gene, J gene, CDR3 DNA, CDR3 protein. The D gene is left open where the match is weak. Rows give clone size only sometimes, using once, few, many, or a class for an expanded clone.

>.|TRBD2|TRBV10-2|TRBJ2-1
TGCGCCAGCAGTGAGTTTGGACTAGCCTACAATGAGCAGTTCTTC
CASSEFGLAYNEQFF
>.|.|TRBV4-2|TRBJ2-7
TGTGCCAGCAGCTTGGACTCTCGGCCGTACTTC
CASSLDSRPYF
>.|TRBD1|TRBV27|TRBJ1-2
TGTGCCAGCAGTCCATCAGGGGGCGGTGGCTACACCTTC
CASSPSGGGGYTF
>.|.|TRBV27|TRBJ2-2
TGTGCCAGCAGTTCACTTTCGGGGGGGGAGCTGTTTTTT
CASSSLSGGELFF
>.|TRBD1|TRBV11-2|TRBJ2-7
TGTGCCAGCAGCTCGTTTGGACAGGGCTTCTCCTACGAGCAGTACTTC
CASSSFGQGFSYEQYF
>.|TRBD2|TRBV5-1|TRBJ2-7
TGCGCCAGCAGCTTGGATGGACTAGCGGGAGCAACTAGCCACGAGCAGTACTTC
CASSLDGLAGATSHEQYF
>.|TRBD2|TRBV15|TRBJ2-2
TGTGCCACCAGCAGGGCCGGACTAGCGGGAGTAAGCGGGGAGCTGTTTTTT
CATSRAGLAGVSGELFF
>.|TRBD1|TRBV11-3|TRBJ2-7
TGTGCCAGCAGCCCCGGGACAGGGGGCAGCGAGCAGTACTTC
CASSPGTGGSEQYF
>.|.|TRBV9|TRBJ1-3
TGTGCCAGCACCACCGGGGGGGCCAGCTCTGGAAACACCATATATTTT
CASTTGGASSGNTIYF
>.|.|TRBV10-1|TRBJ2-7
TGCGCCAGCAGTGAGTCTGGAGGCTACGAGCAGTACTTC
CASSESGGYEQYF
>.|TRBD2|TRBV2|TRBJ2-1
TGTGCCAGCAGGGCGGGGGGCATTATAAATGAGCAGTTCTTC
CASRAGGIINEQFF
>.|.|TRBV2|TRBJ2-2
TGTGCCAGCAGTGAAGCGCTTCCGAACAGGGGACTTGTCACCGGGGAGCTGTTTTTT
CASSEALPNRGLVTGELFF
>.|.|TRBV7-9|TRBJ2-1
TGTGCCAGCAGCTTAGAAGAGCGTACTGAGCAGTTCTTC
CASSLEERTEQFF
>.|.|TRBV7-6|TRBJ2-6
TGTGCCAGCAGCCGTACAGGGGGGGGTATCTCTGGGGCCAACGTCCTGACTTTC
CASSRTGGGISGANVLTF
>few|TRBD1|TRBV6-1|TRBJ2-4
TGTGCCAGCAGTGGGGACAGTGGCATTCAGTACTTC
CASSGDSGIQYF
>few|.|TRBV6-1|TRBJ1-2
TGTGCCAGCAGTGAACGAGGGGGTGGCGGCTACACCTTC
CASSERGGGGYTF
>.|TRBD1|TRBV5-1|TRBJ2-5
TGCGCCAGCCACCCGGGACAGGGATTGCCCCAGTACTTC
CASHPGQGLPQYF
>.|.|TRBV6-1|TRBJ1-1
TGTGCCAGCAGTCAAACCGCGGCGAGGGACACTGAAGCTTTCTTT
CASSQTAARDTEAFF
>.|.|TRBV5-4|TRBJ1-1
TGTGCCAGCAGCCCACAGGGCGGGAACACTGAAGCTTTCTTT
CASSPQGGNTEAFF
>.|TRBD1|TRBV6-6|TRBJ1-5
TGTGCCAGCAGTTGGGGACAGGGCAACAGCAATCAGCCCCAGCATTTT
CASSWGQGNSNQPQHF
>few|.|TRBV5-1|TRBJ2-5
TGCGCCAGCAGCTCAGCGACGCCCCGCGCGGAGACCCAGTACTTC
CASSSATPRAETQYF
>.|TRBD2|TRBV5-4|TRBJ2-5
TGTGCCAGCAGCATCCGACTAGCGGGAGTAGAGACCCAGTACTTC
CASSIRLAGVETQYF
>.|.|TRBV7-7|TRBJ1-3
TGTGCTAGCAGCTCCCCAGGGGACCCTGGAAACACCATATATTTT
CASSSPGDPGNTIYF
>few|.|TRBV14|TRBJ1-4
TGTGCCAGCAGCCGCGGGACGGGAACCAGGAATGAAAAACTGTTTTTT
CASSRGTGTRNEKLFF
>.|.|TRBV6-1|TRBJ2-7
TGTGCCAGCAGCGGACAGTCCTACGAGCAGTACTTC
CASSGQSYEQYF
>.|.|TRBV7-5|TRBJ2-7
TGTGCCAGAAGCTCGAAGGGACTAGCGGGCGCGTCGGGCGAGCAGTACTTC
CARSSKGLAGASGEQYF
>.|.|TRBV20-1|TRBJ1-2
TGCAGTGCTAGAGACGTCTATGGCTACACCTTC
CSARDVYGYTF
>.|TRBD2|TRBV4-2|TRBJ2-3
TGTGCCAGCAGCCTGGGACTAGCGGAACCCGTTACGCAGTATTTT
CASSLGLAEPVTQYF
>.|.|TRBV2|TRBJ1-1
TGTGCCAGCAGGATTGAACAGGGCCCAGCTGAAGCTTTCTTT
CASRIEQGPAEAFF
>.|TRBD1|TRBV6-6|TRBJ1-1
TGTGCCAGCACCTTAACAGGGGACACTGAAGCTTTCTTT
CASTLTGDTEAFF
>once|TRBD1|TRBV9|TRBJ2-7
TGTGCCAGCAGCGCGTATGGACAGGGAGAAGGTGAGCAGTACTTC
CASSAYGQGEGEQYF
>.|.|TRBV7-2|TRBJ1-2
TGTGCCAGCAGCCCGAGGGTGATTAACTATGGCTACACCTTC
CASSPRVINYGYTF
>.|TRBD1|TRBV6-1|TRBJ1-6
TGTGCCAGCAGTACCCGACAGGGCGATTCACCCCTCCACTTT
CASSTRQGDSPLHF
>.|.|TRBV11-2|TRBJ1-2
TGTGCCAGCAGCTTAGAAGGGGGTCACGGCTACACCTTC
CASSLEGGHGYTF
>.|TRBD2|TRBV9|TRBJ2-5
TGTGCCAGCAGCGTGGAAGGAGCGGGAGGGCGGGGGACCCAGTACTTC
CASSVEGAGGRGTQYF
>.|.|TRBV2|TRBJ1-4
TGTGCCAGTAAAGGGGGGGAGGAAAAACTGTTTTTT
CASKGGEEKLFF
>.|TRBD1|TRBV5-1|TRBJ2-7
TGCGCCAGCAGCCCAAGGACAGGGGGGTACGAGCAGTACTTC
CASSPRTGGYEQYF
>.|TRBD2|TRBV9|TRBJ2-3
TGTGCCAGCAGCGTAGGGGTTAGCGGGGGGGTGATAGATACGCAGTATTTT
CASSVGVSGGVIDTQYF
>once|.|TRBV7-2|TRBJ1-5
TGTGCCAGCAGCTTTAGTACCAACTCTGATCAGCCCCAGCATTTT
CASSFSTNSDQPQHF
>.|.|TRBV4-1|TRBJ1-1
TGCGCCAGCAGCCACCGACAGGTGGGGAAGAACACTGAAGCTTTCTTT
CASSHRQVGKNTEAFF
>.|.|TRBV21-1|TRBJ2-7
TGTGCCAGCAGCTCCTTTCCGGGACTACGCTACGAGCAGTACTTC
CASSSFPGLRYEQYF
>.|TRBD2|TRBV9|TRBJ2-3
TGTGCCAGCAGCGCGAGCCCCCGAGGACTAGCGGGGGGGGAGACGCAGTATTTT
CASSASPRGLAGGETQYF
>.|TRBD1|TRBV9|TRBJ2-2
TGTGCCAGCAGCACAGGACAGGGATCCGGGGAGCTGTTTTTT
CASSTGQGSGELFF
>.|TRBD1|TRBV6-1|TRBJ2-7
TGTGCCAGCGGGGGACAGGGCTACGAGCAGTACTTC
CASGGQGYEQYF
>.|TRBD1|TRBV10-3|TRBJ2-5
TGTGCCATCAGGGCCGGGACAGGGGACGAGACCCAGTACTTC
CAIRAGTGDETQYF
>.|TRBD2|TRBV11-2|TRBJ2-2
TGTGCCAGCAGACGTATTACTAGCGGGGGGACGAACACCGGGGAGCTGTTTTTT
CASRRITSGGTNTGELFF
>.|.|TRBV18|TRBJ2-5
TGTGCCAGCTCACCGGTGGTGTCCAGGGAAGAGACCCAGTACTTC
CASSPVVSREETQYF
>.|TRBD1|TRBV7-8|TRBJ1-3
TGTGCCAGCAGCTTAGTATCGGGACAGAACTCTGGAAACACCATATATTTT
CASSLVSGQNSGNTIYF
>.|.|TRBV25-1|TRBJ1-1
TGTGCCAGCAGTCCAGGGAAGAACACTGAAGCTTTCTTT
CASSPGKNTEAFF
>once|TRBD1|TRBV7-8|TRBJ2-4
TGTGCCAGCAGCACAAGACAGGGTAGCATTCAGTACTTC
CASSTRQGSIQYF